These 18 T cell receptor beta chains originate from one sample sequenced in a study of T-cell reconstitution after alpha-beta-depleted transplantation in children. Preparing the TCRbeta library involved the use of unique molecular identifiers. MiXCR, applied by TCRdb to the PCR reads, yields one record per CDR3 protein. This sample carries 500,000 or so distinct CDR3 sequences, about 30% of them seen once, and the ten largest clones take 2.4%. The source material was PBMCs from the stem cell graft donor, sampled from the stem cell graft. These receptors came from a human donor who donated a stem cell graft to a child with aplastic anemia.

The V gene is TRBV6-2 or TRBV6-3, the J gene TRBJ2-2, with D possibly matching TRBD2 (5 bases). Germline CDR1 reads MNHEY; CDR2 reads SVGEGT. The CDR3 runs 16 residues. Trimming pared 3 bases from V and 1 base from J, leaving 12 bases between. The CDR3 spells CASSYPAAMNTGELFF. DNA for the CDR3: TGTGCCAGCAGTTATCCAGCGGCCATGAACACCGGGGAGCTGTTTTTT.

The chain is built from TRBV7-2 and TRBJ1-2, with D maybe TRBD1 (5 bases). This CDR3 is built from 11 residues. The V gene's germline CDR1 is SGHTA and CDR2 FQGNSA. Trimming stripped 3 bases from V and 10 bases from J, with 9 bases between. The CDR3 region is CASSFLRDYTF. In DNA, the CDR3 is TGTGCCAGCAGCTTTCTCAGGGACTACACCTTC.

The rearrangement joins TRBV28 to TRBJ2-7; D ambiguous. The CDR3 spans 14 residues. Germline V CDR1 and CDR2: MDHEN, SYDVKM. The V end lost 1 base, the J end lost 0 bases, and 7 bases lay between the germline ends. CDR3 protein: CASSLSWASYEQYF. In nucleotides, the CDR3 is TGTGCCAGCAGTTTATCCTGGGCCTCCTACGAGCAGTACTTC. The entire variable domain, with the rest obtained from reference TRBV28 and TRBJ2-7, is as follows: DVKVTQSSRYLVKRTGEKVFLECVQDMDHENMFWYRQDPGLGLRLIYFSYDVKMKEKGDIPEGYSVSREKKERFSLILESASTNQTSMYLCASSLSWASYEQYFGPGTRLTVT.

The chain combines TRBV20-1 with TRBJ2-3, with 9 positions matching TRBD2. Germline lookup yields CDR1 DFQATT and CDR2 SNEGSKA (reference sequence). J was trimmed by 2 bases and V by 6 bases; bases with no gene match: 15. The CDR3 sequence is 17 residues long. The CDR3 region is CSAYTGLAGEITDTQYF. The CDR3 region has the DNA TGCAGTGCCTACACAGGATTAGCGGGAGAAATCACAGATACGCAGTATTTT.

This clonotype came up a few times. V usage is TRBV9 and J usage is TRBJ1-1; a weak D match, TRBD1 (6 bases). CDR3 length: 15 amino acids. The V and J ends lost 0 bases and 5 bases respectively, with 14 bases between them. Germline V gene lookup returns CDR1 SGDLS and CDR2 YYNGEE. CDR3 sequence (DNA): TGTGCCAGCAGCGTAGCACCGGGGGCAAATACTGAAGCTTTCTTT. This gives the protein CASSVAPGANTEAFF. Together with reference TRBV9 and TRBJ1-1, the CDR3 gives the full variable domain: DSGVTQTPKHLITATGQRVTLRCSPRSGDLSVYWYQQSLDQGLQFLIQYYNGEERAKGNILERFSAQQFPDLHSELNLSSLELGDSALYFCASSVAPGANTEAFFGQGTRLTVV.

This clonotype was observed many times. V and J are TRBV29-1 and TRBJ2-4, with TRBD2 matching 7 bases. V trimming: 1 base; J trimming: 6 bases; junction bases outside the gene matches: 12. Germline V gives CDR1 SQVTM, CDR2 ANQGSEA. The CDR3 is made up of 16 amino acids. The CDR3 reads CSVEVVGGPWGNIQYF. The CDR3 nucleotides read TGCAGCGTTGAAGTTGTGGGAGGGCCATGGGGAAACATTCAGTACTTC.

This clonotype was seen just once. This chain links TRBV12-3 or TRBV12-4 with TRBJ1-1; tentatively, D is TRBD1 (5 bases). The CDR3 consists of 13 residues. V gave up 6 bases and J gave up 11 bases, with 19 bases separating them. DNA for the CDR3: TGTGCCAGCAGCCAACAAAGTGGGGGGTACGCTTTCTTT. Translating it yields CASSQQSGGYAFF.

The chain carries TRBV7-9 and TRBJ2-7; 11 bases are shared with TRBD2. CDR3 length equals 14 residues. Trimming removed 4 bases from V and 3 bases from J; junction bases left unmatched: 2. CDR1 SEHNR and CDR2 FQNEAQ come from the germline V gene (reference sequence). The CDR3 nucleotides read TGTGCCAGCAGCTCGGGACTAGCGGACTACGAGCAGTACTTC. The encoded protein is CASSSGLADYEQYF. The complete variable domain, with remaining parts taken from reference TRBV7-9 and TRBJ2-7, reads DTGVSQNPRHKITKRGQNVTFRCDPISEHNRLYWYRQTLGQGPEFLTYFQNEAQLEKSRLLSDRFSAERPKGSFSTLEIQRTEQGDSAMYLCASSSGLADYEQYFGPGTRLTVT.

The rearrangement joins TRBV9 to TRBJ2-5; D ambiguous. The CDR3 contains 15 residues. V was cut by 2 bases and J by 1 base, with 12 bases left in between. Germline assignment: CDR1 SGDLS and CDR2 YYNGEE. The CDR3 protein is CASSVGPQGQETQYF. The CDR3 DNA reads TGTGCCAGCAGCGTTGGTCCCCAAGGCCAAGAGACCCAGTACTTC. Full variable domain (rest looked up from reference TRBV9 and TRBJ2-5): DSGVTQTPKHLITATGQRVTLRCSPRSGDLSVYWYQQSLDQGLQFLIQYYNGEERAKGNILERFSAQQFPDLHSELNLSSLELGDSALYFCASSVGPQGQETQYFGPGTRLLVL.

The V and J genes are TRBV12-3 or TRBV12-4 and TRBJ1-2; D gene uncertain. V dropped 5 bases and J dropped 4 bases, with 14 bases sitting between them. This CDR3 is built from 14 residues. CDR3 sequence reads: CASSLHTNSYGYTF. In nucleotides, the CDR3 is TGTGCCAGCAGTCTCCACACGAACTCCTATGGCTACACCTTC.

The J gene is TRBJ1-1, the V gene TRBV18; unclear D gene. CDR3 size: 11 residues. Germline assignment: CDR1 KGHSH and CDR2 LQKENI. Trimming shortened V by 3 bases and J by 8 bases, and 7 bases separated the two germline ends. CDR3 DNA: TGTGCCAGCTCACCCCAGCAAGAAGCTTTCTTT. Encoded protein: CASSPQQEAFF. The variable domain in full, completed from reference TRBV18 and TRBJ1-1, reads NAGVMQNPRHLVRRRGQEARLRCSPMKGHSHVYWYRQLPEEGLKFMVYLQKENIIDESGMPKERFSAEFPKEGPSILRIQQVVRGDSAAYFCASSPQQEAFFGQGTRLTVV.

This chain uses TRBV29-1 with TRBJ2-7, with 8 bases that match TRBD1. In germline, CDR1 is SQVTM, CDR2 ANQGSEA. The CDR3 runs 11 residues. Germline trimming cut 4 bases from V and 5 bases from J; bases unmatched to any gene: 1. CDR3 sequence reads: CSVATGDEQYF. CDR3 nucleotide sequence: TGCAGCGTTGCGACAGGGGACGAGCAGTACTTC.

The chain couples TRBV28 to TRBJ2-7, with TRBD2 matching over 15 bases. CDR3 length: 15 amino acids. Germline CDR1 reads MDHEN; CDR2 reads SYDVKM. The junction had 7 bases not matched to a gene; V was cut back by 7 bases and J by 6 bases. The CDR3 is CASIDPGLAGGEQYF. Here the CDR3 DNA reads TGTGCCAGCATCGATCCGGGACTAGCGGGAGGCGAGCAGTACTTC.

This clonotype has only a few counts. The chain carries TRBV20-1 and TRBJ1-2, with 7 nucleotides matching TRBD1. The CDR3 has 13 amino acids. The germline V gene has CDR1 DFQATT and CDR2 SNEGSKA (reference sequence). V lost 7 bases, J lost 8 bases, and 13 bases stayed unmatched. The CDR3 sequence: CSGQGQPQEGYTF. CDR3 bases: TGCAGTGGGCAGGGACAGCCTCAAGAAGGCTACACCTTC.

The chain recombines TRBV27 with TRBJ2-1, with D possibly matching TRBD2 (6 bases). This CDR3 has 17 amino acids. V was cut by 3 bases and J by 7 bases, with 22 bases left in between. The germline V gene encodes CDR1 MNHEY and CDR2 SMNVEV (reference sequence). As DNA, the CDR3 is TGTGCCAGCAGTTTTCTCGGGGCGGCAAGAGGGAGGAATGAGCAGTTCTTC. It yields the protein CASSFLGAARGRNEQFF.

This clonotype came up a few times. The V call is TRBV20-1, the J call TRBJ1-6; D gene ambiguous. CDR3 length: 14 amino acids. Germline V gene data show CDR1 as DFQATT and CDR2 as SNEGSKA (reference sequence). V dropped 0 bases and J dropped 4 bases, with 7 bases sitting between them. CDR3 in amino acids: CSARDRGYNSPLHF. The CDR3 bases are TGCAGTGCTAGAGATAGAGGATATAATTCACCCCTCCACTTT.

This clonotype has just a few counts. V and J are TRBV24-1 and TRBJ1-1, with D unclear. The CDR3 runs to 12 residues. Germline values: CDR1 KGHDR, CDR2 SFDVKD. Trimming removed 12 bases from V and 1 base from J, with 11 bases in between. CDR3 DNA sequence: TGTGCCGCGTCCCTCACGAACACTGAAGCTTTCTTT. Residues: CAASLTNTEAFF.

This clonotype was found a few times. This chain connects TRBV7-2 to TRBJ2-3; D not resolved. The CDR3 is 14 residues long. Germline V CDR1 and CDR2: SGHTA, FQGNSA. The V end lost 0 bases, the J end lost 0 bases, and 4 bases lay between the germline ends. CDR3 DNA sequence: TGTGCCAGCAGCTTAGCCGTTAGCACAGATACGCAGTATTTT. Its protein is CASSLAVSTDTQYF.